This section outlines one T cell receptor (beta chain) sequence together with its context. The CDR3 goes on 3 residues after the read ends, and that part is filled in from the germline J gene. The protocol was immunoSEQ multiplex PCR, while the TCRdb copy is restricted to in-frame clones and leaves out a portion. The specimen's table records 30,000 or so clones. This sample was taken from a study of Tregs in tolerant kidney transplant recipients. CDR1 and CDR2 (germline): SGHAT, FQNNGV. CDR3 size: 11 residues. With 2 bases removed from V and 5 bases from J, the gap between germline ends came to 4 bases.

The sequence was collected from a human donor who received a combined kidney and bone marrow transplant. The sample was CD8+ T cells from blood, taken before the transplant. The rearrangement links TRBV11-2 to TRBJ2-7; D is unclear. CDR3 loop: CASSLLHEQYF. The part of the CDR3 DNA that was read is TGTGCCAGCAGCTTACTCCACGAG.